This TCR beta chain comes out of a study of human T cells and chemical hapten exposure (dated by TCRdb to about 2021). For the study in its entirety: For sensitization, 2% DPC in acetone was applied to an approximately 2 cm by approximately 2 cm area of upper inner arm skin. Patients additionally received weekly therapeutic DPC doses to the scalp throughout the roughly 25-week study period. Patch tests used Finn chambers with 0.01% DPC on the upper back, scored after 6 days by International Contact Dermatitis Research Group standards. The mostly female patient cohort included alopecia areata with under or over 50% scalp involvement, alopecia totalis and alopecia universalis. Libraries were combined into a pool for sequencing, and differences in TCR yield between samples came mainly from small differences in library volumes within the pool. In alopecia patients, the study followed how the peripheral blood TCR repertoire changed in vivo over primary and secondary sensitization to diphenylcyclopropenone (DPC), a hapten. Patient blood was sampled pre-sensitization (week 0) and at 2, 6 and about 24 weeks after DPC sensitization. Blood for TCR sequencing was provided by twenty-nine alopecia patients at one to four time points (pre-sensitization, 2, 6 and 24 weeks). The research as a whole found: Expanded TCRs formed significantly more large CDR3 similarity clusters than pre-sensitization or healthy control sets, consistent with antigen-driven responses. All patients had alopecia, a presumed autoimmune disease, so their immune response might differ from that of healthy individuals. The number of TCRs above 1 in 1000 frequency did not change with DPC sensitization; there was no evidence of global repertoire structure alterations. Patch test score correlated positively with the number of PT1 expanded TCRs, reaching significance at thresholds 8, 16 and 32 but not at 4. Repeated subsampling changed both the strength of the expansion versus patch-test correlation and the threshold at which that correlation became significant.

The time point label of this sample denotes: patch test 1, 2 weeks after DPC sensitization. The meaning of the sample's treatment or condition label: therapeutic diphenylcyclopropenone sensitization with weekly scalp DPC. At every patch-test visit, the blood draw took place before the patch test was put on. To be eligible, patients had to be aged 18 to 70, diagnosed with alopecia and judged suitable for DPC therapy, while pregnant patients were excluded. Total RNA was extracted from unfractionated whole blood that had been collected in Tempus Blood RNA tubes. Worth noting for this clonotype: Its specific antigen is unknown. No much larger clone exists at a distance of one base, and base qualities are not known.

After removal of 6 bases from V and 7 bases from J, the junction retains 9 bases not matched to a gene. From the cysteine through the phenylalanine, the CDR3 covers 14 amino acids. Only the CDR3 portion is preserved as DNA: 42 bases, with reading frame beginning at the first base. CDR1 and CDR2 were assigned from the germline V gene as SGHRS and YFSETQ. Receptor libraries were prepared by RACE. Sequencing relied on a NextSeq 500. During library preparation, unique molecular identifiers were attached to individual cDNA molecules so that TCRs could be counted quantitatively and reproducibly. Each blood RNA sample was used to sequence both TCR alpha and TCR beta chains. In the paper's pipeline: The median number of TCRs per sample was around 96,000, ranging from 23,224 to 690,600. The Decombinator software suite was used to annotate the V, J and CDR3 of the TCR reads. For PS versus PT1 abundance plots, all samples were subsampled to the same number of TCRs (28,000). Expanded TCRs were defined as absent before sensitization and observed at least eight times at the 2-week time point. Through fastp at Q25 and MiXCR, TCRdb rebuilt clones from the public reads, retaining in-frame beta chains. Identical CDR3 proteins give one entry, which carries the most common genes and DNA. These V and J calls rely on TCRdb rather than the paper's analysis. This sample holds 80,000 to 100,000 distinct CDR3 sequences; approximately 13% were observed only once. Over 2% of the sample is in the top ten clones.

Specimen: whole blood, collected in connection with sensitization to the hapten diphenylcyclopropenone (DPC). This clonotype was obtained from a woman aged 40 to 50 with alopecia areata. Some clones in this sample may be carry-over from other donors' samples. The chain uses TRBV5-1 and TRBJ1-1; 10 middle bases align to TRBD1. Here the CDR3 is given as CASKTPGQGYEAFF. The DNA sequence is as follows: TGCGCCAGCAAAACCCCGGGACAGGGGTATGAAGCTTTCTTT.